This T cell receptor (beta chain) is drawn from a study of blood T cell repertoires in COVID-19. Only in-frame clones appear in the TCRdb table, and some are missing; sequencing was by immunoSEQ multiplex PCR. Among 140,000 or so clones listed, about 90% were seen once. The CDR3 contains 16 residues. Trimming at V came to 4 bases and at J to 0 bases, leaving 2 bases not matched to a gene. CDR1 and CDR2 from the germline V gene are SGHRS and YFSETQ. Sequencing was carried out using PBMCs or T cells enriched from blood (not recorded which). This receptor was identified in a man aged 60 to 69 who had recovered from COVID-19. This sequence joins TRBV5-1 and TRBJ1-4; 11 positions match TRBD1. The CDR3 spells CASSGDRGTTNEKLFF. Written as DNA, the CDR3 is TGCGCCAGCAGCGGGGACAGGGGGACAACTAATGAAAAACTGTTTTTT.